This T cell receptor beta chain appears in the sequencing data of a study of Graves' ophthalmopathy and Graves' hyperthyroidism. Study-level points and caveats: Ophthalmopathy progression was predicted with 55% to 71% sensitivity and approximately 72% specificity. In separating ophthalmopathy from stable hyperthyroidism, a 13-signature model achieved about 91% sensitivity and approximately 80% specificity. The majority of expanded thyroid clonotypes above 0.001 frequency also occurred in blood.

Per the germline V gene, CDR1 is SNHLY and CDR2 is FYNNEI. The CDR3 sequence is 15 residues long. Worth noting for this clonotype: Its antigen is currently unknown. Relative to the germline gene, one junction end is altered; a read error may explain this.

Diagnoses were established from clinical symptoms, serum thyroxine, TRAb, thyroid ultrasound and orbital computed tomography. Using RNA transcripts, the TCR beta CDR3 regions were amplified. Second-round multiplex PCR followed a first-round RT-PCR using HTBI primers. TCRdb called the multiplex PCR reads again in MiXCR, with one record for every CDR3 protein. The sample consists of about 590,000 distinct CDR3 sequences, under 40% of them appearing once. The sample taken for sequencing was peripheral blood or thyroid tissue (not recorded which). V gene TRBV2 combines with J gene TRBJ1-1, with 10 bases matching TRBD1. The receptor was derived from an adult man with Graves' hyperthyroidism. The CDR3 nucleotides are TGTGCCATCAGTGGGACAGGGGCGTTGAACACTGAAGCTTTCTTT. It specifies CAISGTGALNTEAFF.